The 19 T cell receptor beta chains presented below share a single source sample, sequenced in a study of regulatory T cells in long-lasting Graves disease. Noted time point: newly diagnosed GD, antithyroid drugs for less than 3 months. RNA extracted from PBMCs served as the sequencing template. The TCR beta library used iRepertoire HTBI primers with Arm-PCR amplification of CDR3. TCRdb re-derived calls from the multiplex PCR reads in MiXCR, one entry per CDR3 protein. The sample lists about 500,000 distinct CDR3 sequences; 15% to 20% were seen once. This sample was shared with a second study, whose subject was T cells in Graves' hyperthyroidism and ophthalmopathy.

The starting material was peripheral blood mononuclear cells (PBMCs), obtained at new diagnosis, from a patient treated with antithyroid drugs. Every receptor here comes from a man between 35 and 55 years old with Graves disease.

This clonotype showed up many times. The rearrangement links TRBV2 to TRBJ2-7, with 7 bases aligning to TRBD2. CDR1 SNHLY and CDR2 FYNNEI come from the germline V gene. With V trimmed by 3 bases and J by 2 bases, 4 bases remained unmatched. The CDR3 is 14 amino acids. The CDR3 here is CASSEGGLPYEQYF. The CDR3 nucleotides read TGTGCCAGCAGTGAGGGGGGGTTGCCCTACGAGCAGTACTTC. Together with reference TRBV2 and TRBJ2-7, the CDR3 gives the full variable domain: EPEVTQTPSHQVTQMGQEVILRCVPISNHLYFYWYRQILGQKVEFLVSFYNNEISEKSEIFDDQFSVERPDGSNFTLKIRSTKLEDSAMYFCASSEGGLPYEQYFGPGTRLTVT.

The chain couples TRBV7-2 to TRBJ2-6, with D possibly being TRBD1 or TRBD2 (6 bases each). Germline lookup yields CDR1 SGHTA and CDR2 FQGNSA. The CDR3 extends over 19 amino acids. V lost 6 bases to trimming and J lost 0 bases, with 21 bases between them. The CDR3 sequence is CASSPTRGTLDSGANVLTF. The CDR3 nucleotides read TGTGCCAGCAGTCCGACCCGGGGGACATTAGACTCTGGGGCCAACGTCCTGACTTTC.

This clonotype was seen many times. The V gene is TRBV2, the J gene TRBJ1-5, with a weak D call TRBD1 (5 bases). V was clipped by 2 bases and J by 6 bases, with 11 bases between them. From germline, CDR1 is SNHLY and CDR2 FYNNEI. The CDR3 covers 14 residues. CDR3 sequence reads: CASSEFRVGQPQHF. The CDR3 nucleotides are TGTGCCAGCAGTGAATTCAGGGTTGGTCAGCCCCAGCATTTT. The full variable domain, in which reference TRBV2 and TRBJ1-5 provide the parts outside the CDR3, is EPEVTQTPSHQVTQMGQEVILRCVPISNHLYFYWYRQILGQKVEFLVSFYNNEISEKSEIFDDQFSVERPDGSNFTLKIRSTKLEDSAMYFCASSEFRVGQPQHFGDGTRLSIL.

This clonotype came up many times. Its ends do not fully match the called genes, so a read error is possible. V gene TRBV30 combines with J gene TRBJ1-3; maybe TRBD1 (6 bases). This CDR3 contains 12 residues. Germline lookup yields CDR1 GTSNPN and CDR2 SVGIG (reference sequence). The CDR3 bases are TGTGCCTGGAGTGTATCGGAGGGGGAAATAGATTTT. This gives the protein CAWSVSEGEIDF.

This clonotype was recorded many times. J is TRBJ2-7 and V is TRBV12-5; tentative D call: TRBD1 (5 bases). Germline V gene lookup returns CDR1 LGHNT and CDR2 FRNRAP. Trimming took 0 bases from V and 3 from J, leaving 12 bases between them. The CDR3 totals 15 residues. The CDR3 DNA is TGTGCTAGTGGTTTGGTGGCAGGGAAAAACTACGAGCAGTACTTC. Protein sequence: CASGLVAGKNYEQYF. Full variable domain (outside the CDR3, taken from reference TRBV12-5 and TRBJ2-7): DARVTQTPRHKVTEMGQEVTMRCQPILGHNTVFWYRQTMMQGLELLAYFRNRAPLDDSGMPKDRFSAEMPDATLATLKIQPSEPRDSAVYFCASGLVAGKNYEQYFGPGTRLTVT.

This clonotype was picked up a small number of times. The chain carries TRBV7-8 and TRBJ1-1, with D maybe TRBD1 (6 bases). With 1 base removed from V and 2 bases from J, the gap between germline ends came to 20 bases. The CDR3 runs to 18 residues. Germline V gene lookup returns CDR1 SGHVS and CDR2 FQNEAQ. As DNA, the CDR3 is TGTGCCAGCAGCTTAGGGCCCCGGGGACACCAGATAAACACTGAAGCTTTCTTT. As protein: CASSLGPRGHQINTEAFF.

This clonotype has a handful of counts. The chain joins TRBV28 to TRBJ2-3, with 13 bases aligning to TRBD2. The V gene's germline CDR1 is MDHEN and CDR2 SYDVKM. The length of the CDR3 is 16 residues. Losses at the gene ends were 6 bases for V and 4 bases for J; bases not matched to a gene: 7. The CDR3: CASSPGTSGKSDTQYF. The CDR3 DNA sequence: TGTGCCAGCAGCCCTGGGACTAGCGGGAAATCAGATACGCAGTATTTT.

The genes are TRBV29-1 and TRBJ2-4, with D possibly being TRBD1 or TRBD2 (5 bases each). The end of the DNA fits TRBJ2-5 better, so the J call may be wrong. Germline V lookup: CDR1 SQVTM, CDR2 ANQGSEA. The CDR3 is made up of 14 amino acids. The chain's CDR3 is CSVDTSARGETQYF. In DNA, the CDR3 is TGCAGCGTGGACACATCGGCACGGGGAGAGACCCAGTACTTC.

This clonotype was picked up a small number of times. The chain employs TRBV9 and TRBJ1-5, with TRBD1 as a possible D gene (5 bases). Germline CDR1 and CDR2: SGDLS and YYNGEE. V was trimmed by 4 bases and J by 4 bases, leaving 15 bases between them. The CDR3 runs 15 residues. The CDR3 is CASSPSAGGNQPQHF. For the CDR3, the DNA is TGTGCCAGCAGCCCCAGCGCGGGGGGAAATCAGCCCCAGCATTTT.

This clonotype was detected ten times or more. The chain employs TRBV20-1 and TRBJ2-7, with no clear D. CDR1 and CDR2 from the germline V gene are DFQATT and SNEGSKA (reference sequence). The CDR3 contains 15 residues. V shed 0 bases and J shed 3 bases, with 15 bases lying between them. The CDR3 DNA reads TGCAGTGCTAGAGATCTCGGACGTGGAAACTACGAGCAGTACTTC. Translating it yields CSARDLGRGNYEQYF.

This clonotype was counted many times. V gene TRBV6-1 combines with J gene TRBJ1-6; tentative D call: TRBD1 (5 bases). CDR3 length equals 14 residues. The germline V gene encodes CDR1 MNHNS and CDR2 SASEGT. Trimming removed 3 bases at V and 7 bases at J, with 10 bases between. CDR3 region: CASSETGRNSPLHF. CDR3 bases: TGTGCCAGCAGTGAGACGGGGCGCAATTCACCCCTCCACTTT.

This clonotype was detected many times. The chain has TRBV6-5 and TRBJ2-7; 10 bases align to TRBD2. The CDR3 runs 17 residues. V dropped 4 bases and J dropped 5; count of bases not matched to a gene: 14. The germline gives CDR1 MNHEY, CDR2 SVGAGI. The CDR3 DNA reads TGTGCCAGCAGTTCCGTCCACCTAGCGGGAGATATAAACGAGCAGTACTTC. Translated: CASSSVHLAGDINEQYF.

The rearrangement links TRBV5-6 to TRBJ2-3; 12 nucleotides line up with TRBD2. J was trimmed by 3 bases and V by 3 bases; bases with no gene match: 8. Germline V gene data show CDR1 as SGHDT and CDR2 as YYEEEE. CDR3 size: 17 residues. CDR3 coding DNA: TGTGCCAGCAGCTCCCCCACCGGACTAGCGGGGACAGATACGCAGTATTTT. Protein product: CASSSPTGLAGTDTQYF. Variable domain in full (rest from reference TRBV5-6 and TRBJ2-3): DAGVTQSPTHLIKTRGQQVTLRCSPKSGHDTVSWYQQALGQGPQFIFQYYEEEERQRGNFPDRFSGHQFPNYSSELNVNALLLGDSALYLCASSSPTGLAGTDTQYFGPGTRLTVL.

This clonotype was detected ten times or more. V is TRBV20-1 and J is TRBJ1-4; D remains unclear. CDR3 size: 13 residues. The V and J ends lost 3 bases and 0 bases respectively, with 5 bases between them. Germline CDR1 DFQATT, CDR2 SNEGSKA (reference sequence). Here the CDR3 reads CSARSATNEKLFF. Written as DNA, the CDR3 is TGCAGTGCTAGGTCTGCAACTAATGAAAAACTGTTTTTT.

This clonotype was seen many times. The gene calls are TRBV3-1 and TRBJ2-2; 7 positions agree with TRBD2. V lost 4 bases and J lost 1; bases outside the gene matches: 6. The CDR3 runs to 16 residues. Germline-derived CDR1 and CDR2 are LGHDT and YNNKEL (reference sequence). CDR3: CASSPPQRENTGELFF. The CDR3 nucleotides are TGTGCCAGCAGCCCTCCCCAGCGGGAGAACACCGGGGAGCTGTTTTTT.

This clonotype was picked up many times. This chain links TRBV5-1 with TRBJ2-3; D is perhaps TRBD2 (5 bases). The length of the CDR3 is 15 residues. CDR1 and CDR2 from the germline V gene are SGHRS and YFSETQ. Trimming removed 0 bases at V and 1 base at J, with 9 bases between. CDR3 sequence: CASSLGTARTDTQYF. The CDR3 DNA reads TGCGCCAGCAGCTTGGGGACTGCTCGCACAGATACGCAGTATTTT. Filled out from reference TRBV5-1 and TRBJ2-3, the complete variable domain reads KAGVTQTPRYLIKTRGQQVTLSCSPISGHRSVSWYQQTPGQGLQFLFEYFSETQRNKGNFPGRFSGRQFSNSRSEMNVSTLELGDSALYLCASSLGTARTDTQYFGPGTRLTVL.

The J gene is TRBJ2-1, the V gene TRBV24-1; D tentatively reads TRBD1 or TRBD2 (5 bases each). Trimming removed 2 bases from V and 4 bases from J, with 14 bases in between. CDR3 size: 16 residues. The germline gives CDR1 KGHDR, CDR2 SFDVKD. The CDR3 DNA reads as TGTGCCACCAGTGATTCGACGGCAGGGACGTACAATGAGCAGTTCTTC. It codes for CATSDSTAGTYNEQFF.

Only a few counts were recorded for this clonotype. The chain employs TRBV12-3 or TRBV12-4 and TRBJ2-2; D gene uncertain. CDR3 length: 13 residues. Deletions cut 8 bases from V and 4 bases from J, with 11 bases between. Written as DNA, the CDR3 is TGTGCCAGCGGAAGGATATCCACCGGGGAGCTGTTTTTT. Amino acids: CASGRISTGELFF.

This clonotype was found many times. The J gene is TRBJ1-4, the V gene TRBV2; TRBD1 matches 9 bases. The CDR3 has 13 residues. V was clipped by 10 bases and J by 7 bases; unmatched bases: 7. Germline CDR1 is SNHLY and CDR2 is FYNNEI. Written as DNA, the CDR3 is TGTGCCAATAGGGACAGGGCAGGTGAAAAACTGTTTTTT. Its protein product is CANRDRAGEKLFF.